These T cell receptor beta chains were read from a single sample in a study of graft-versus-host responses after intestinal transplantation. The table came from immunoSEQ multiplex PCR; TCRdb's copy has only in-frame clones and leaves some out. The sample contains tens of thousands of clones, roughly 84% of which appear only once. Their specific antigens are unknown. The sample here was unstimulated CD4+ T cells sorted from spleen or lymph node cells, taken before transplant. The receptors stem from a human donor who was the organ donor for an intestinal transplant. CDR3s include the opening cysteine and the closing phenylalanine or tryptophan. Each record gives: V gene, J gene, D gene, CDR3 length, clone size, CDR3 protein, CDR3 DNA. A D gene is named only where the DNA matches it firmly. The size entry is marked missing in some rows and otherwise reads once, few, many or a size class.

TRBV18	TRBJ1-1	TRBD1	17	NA	CASSPLKTGQGDTEAFF	TGTGCCAGCTCACCACTCAAAACCGGACAGGGAGACACTGAAGCTTTCTTT
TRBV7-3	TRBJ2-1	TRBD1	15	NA	CASSQTGQLDNEQFF	TGTGCCAGCAGCCAGACGGGACAGCTCGACAATGAGCAGTTCTTC
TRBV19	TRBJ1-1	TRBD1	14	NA	CASSSGTGNTEAFF	TGTGCCAGTAGTTCGGGGACAGGGAACACTGAAGCTTTCTTT
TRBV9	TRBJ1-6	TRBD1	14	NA	CASSVEGGRSPLHF	TGTGCCAGCAGCGTAGAAGGGGGCCGTTCACCCCTCCACTTT
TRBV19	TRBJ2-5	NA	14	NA	CASSITDPGETQYF	TGTGCCAGTAGTATTACCGATCCGGGGGAGACCCAGTACTTC
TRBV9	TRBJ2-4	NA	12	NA	CASSVACPGSYF	TGTGCCAGCAGCGTAGCTTGCCCGGGTTCGTACTTC
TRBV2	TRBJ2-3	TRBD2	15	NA	CASSVASGGADTQYF	TGTGCCAGCAGTGTGGCTAGCGGGGGGGCAGATACGCAGTATTTT
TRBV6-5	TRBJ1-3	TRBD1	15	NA	CASSLGQSSGNTIYF	TGTGCCAGCAGTCTGGGACAGAGCTCTGGAAACACCATATATTTT
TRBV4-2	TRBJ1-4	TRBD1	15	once	CASSAGTGGNEKLFF	TGTGCCAGCAGCGCAGGGACAGGGGGTAATGAAAAACTGTTTTTT
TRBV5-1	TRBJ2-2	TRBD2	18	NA	CASSRVAGGARWAGELFF	TGCGCCAGCAGCCGAGTTGCGGGGGGCGCCCGGTGGGCCGGGGAGCTGTTTTTT
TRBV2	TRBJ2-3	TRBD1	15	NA	CASDATGISTDTQYF	TGTGCCAGCGACGCGACAGGGATAAGCACAGATACGCAGTATTTT
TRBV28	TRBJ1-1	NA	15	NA	CASSKGGRENTEAFF	TGTGCCAGCAGTAAAGGGGGAAGGGAGAACACTGAAGCTTTCTTT
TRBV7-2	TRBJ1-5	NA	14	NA	CASSNDNGNQPQHF	TGTGCCAGCAGCAATGACAACGGAAATCAGCCCCAGCATTTT
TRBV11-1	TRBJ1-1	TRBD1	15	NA	CASSPSTGENTEAFF	TGTGCCAGCAGCCCGAGCACAGGGGAGAACACTGAAGCTTTCTTT
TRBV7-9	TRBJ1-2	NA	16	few	CASSTLERKSVDGYTF	TGTGCCAGCAGCACGCTCGAGAGAAAATCGGTGGATGGCTACACCTTC
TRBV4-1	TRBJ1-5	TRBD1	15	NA	CASSQGPPGGQPQHF	TGCGCCAGCAGCCAGGGACCTCCAGGGGGTCAGCCCCAGCATTTT
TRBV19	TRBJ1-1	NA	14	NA	CASTTGTTNTEAFF	TGTGCCAGTACTACCGGGACAACAAACACTGAAGCTTTCTTT
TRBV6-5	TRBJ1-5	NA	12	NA	CASSAQNQPQHF	TGTGCCAGCAGTGCCCAGAATCAGCCCCAGCATTTT
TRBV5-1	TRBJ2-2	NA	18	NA	CASSLEGRGIGNTGELFF	TGCGCCAGCAGCTTGGAGGGCAGGGGAATTGGGAACACCGGGGAGCTGTTTTTT
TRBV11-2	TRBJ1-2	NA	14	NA	CASSSLQSNYGYTF	TGTGCCAGCAGCTCCTTACAGAGTAACTATGGCTACACCTTC
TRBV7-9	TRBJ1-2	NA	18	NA	CASSPHLGPGGRDSGYTF	TGTGCCAGCAGCCCCCACCTCGGACCAGGCGGCAGGGATAGTGGCTACACCTTC
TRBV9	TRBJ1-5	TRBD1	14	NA	CASSAGQMGQPQHF	TGTGCCAGCAGCGCGGGACAGATGGGTCAGCCCCAGCATTTT
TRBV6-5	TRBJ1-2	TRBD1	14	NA	CASTPFGTVSGYTF	TGTGCCAGCACCCCCTTTGGGACAGTGAGTGGCTACACCTTC
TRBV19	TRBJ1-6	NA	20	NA	CASSSHARRQLSSYNSPLHF	TGTGCCAGTAGTTCTCACGCGAGGCGGCAGCTAAGCTCCTATAATTCACCCCTCCACTTT
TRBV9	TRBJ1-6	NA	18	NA	CASSPNPTRISDNSPLHF	TGTGCCAGCAGCCCGAATCCCACGAGGATCAGCGATAATTCACCCCTCCACTTT
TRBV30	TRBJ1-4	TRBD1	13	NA	CASTGATNEKLFF	TGTGCCTCGACAGGGGCAACTAATGAAAAACTGTTTTTT
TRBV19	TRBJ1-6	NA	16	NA	CASSISQGVGNSPLHF	TGTGCCAGTAGTATTTCTCAGGGTGTCGGTAATTCACCCCTCCACTTT
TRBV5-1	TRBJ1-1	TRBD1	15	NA	CASSSGQGAGTEAFF	TGCGCCAGCAGCAGCGGACAGGGGGCTGGCACTGAAGCTTTCTTT
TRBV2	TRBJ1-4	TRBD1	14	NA	CASSPTGGFEKLFF	TGTGCCAGCAGTCCGACAGGGGGCTTTGAAAAACTGTTTTTT
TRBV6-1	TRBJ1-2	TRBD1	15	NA	CASSARDRERGGYTF	TGTGCCAGCAGTGCCCGGGACAGGGAACGTGGTGGCTACACCTTC
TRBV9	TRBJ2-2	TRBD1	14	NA	CASTTGLGTGELFF	TGTGCCAGCACGACAGGGCTAGGCACCGGGGAGCTGTTTTTT
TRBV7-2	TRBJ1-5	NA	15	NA	CASSSLGGADQPQHF	TGTGCCAGCAGCTCCCTCGGGGGGGCGGATCAGCCCCAGCATTTT
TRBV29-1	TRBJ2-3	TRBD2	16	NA	CSVDTWPAGRTDTQYF	TGCAGCGTTGATACTTGGCCAGCGGGGCGCACAGATACGCAGTATTTT
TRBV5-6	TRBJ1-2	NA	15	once	CASRPTLGVNYGYTF	TGTGCCAGCAGACCTACTTTAGGGGTGAACTATGGCTACACCTTC
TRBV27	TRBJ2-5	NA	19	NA	CASSSIRVVALGGQETQYF	TGTGCCAGCAGTTCGATTAGGGTTGTAGCCCTCGGAGGGCAAGAGACCCAGTACTTC
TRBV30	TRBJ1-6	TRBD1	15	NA	CAWSLGTGYNSPLHF	TGTGCCTGGAGCCTTGGGACAGGGTATAATTCACCCCTCCACTTT
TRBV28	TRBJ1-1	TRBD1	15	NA	CASSFSTGRRTEAFF	TGTGCCAGCAGTTTTTCGACAGGGAGGAGAACTGAAGCTTTCTTT
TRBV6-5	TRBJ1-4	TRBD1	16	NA	CASSYSSGGRDEKLFF	TGTGCCAGCAGTTACTCGTCAGGGGGCAGGGATGAAAAACTGTTTTTT
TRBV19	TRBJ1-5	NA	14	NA	CASSIRGNGQPQHF	TGTGCCAGTAGTATACGGGGGAACGGTCAGCCCCAGCATTTT
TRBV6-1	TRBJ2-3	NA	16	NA	CASSENPGRGTDTQYF	TGTGCCAGCAGTGAAAATCCCGGCAGGGGCACAGATACGCAGTATTTT
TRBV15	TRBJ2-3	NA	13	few	CATQRQYADTQYF	TGTGCCACCCAGAGACAGTATGCAGATACGCAGTATTTT
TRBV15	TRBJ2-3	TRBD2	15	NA	CATSRLGLETDTQYF	TGTGCCACCAGCAGACTAGGACTAGAAACAGATACGCAGTATTTT
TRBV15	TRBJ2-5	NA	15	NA	CATSRDTRRWETQYF	TGTGCCACCAGCAGAGATACTAGAAGGTGGGAGACCCAGTACTTC
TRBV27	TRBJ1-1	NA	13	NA	CASSLLGVAEAFF	TGTGCCAGCAGTTTATTAGGAGTCGCTGAAGCTTTCTTT
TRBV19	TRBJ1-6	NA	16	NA	CASSMPTRAYNSPLHF	TGTGCCAGTAGTATGCCCACTCGAGCCTATAATTCACCCCTCCACTTT
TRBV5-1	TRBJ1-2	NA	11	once	CASRGGSLYTF	TGCGCCAGCAGGGGAGGATCACTCTACACCTTC
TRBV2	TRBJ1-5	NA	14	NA	CASTTGTGGQPQHF	TGTGCCAGCACCACCGGGACGGGGGGACAGCCCCAGCATTTT
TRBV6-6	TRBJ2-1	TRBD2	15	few	CASTLAGSSYNEQFF	TGTGCCAGCACTCTAGCGGGGAGCTCCTACAATGAGCAGTTCTTC